The rows below give T cell receptor beta chains drawn from one sample of a study of cytomegalovirus exposure and HLA in healthy donors. Using immunoSEQ multiplex PCR, the repertoire was profiled, and TCRdb retains in-frame clones only, with some absent. The sample lists nearly 95,000 clones; approximately 57% were seen once. Sequencing used PBMCs. The receptor source for this set is a woman in her 30s in good health and CMV-seronegative. Both conserved end residues are part of each CDR3. D genes are given only for firm matches. Clone size is shown for a subset of rows, as once, few, many or a class of expanded clone.

V,D,size,J,DNA,CDR3
TRBV19,TRBD2,NA,TRBJ2-7,TGTGCCAGTAGTGAGGCGGGAGCAGGTTACTACGAGCAGTACTTC,CASSEAGAGYYEQYF
TRBV7-9,NA,few,TRBJ2-7,TGTGCCAGCAGTCGCCCCGGTTCCCCTGAGCAGTACTTC,CASSRPGSPEQYF
TRBV19,NA,NA,TRBJ2-7,TGTGCCAGTAGTATTAGCACAGGGAATTCCTACGAGCAGTACTTC,CASSISTGNSYEQYF
TRBV4-1,TRBD1,NA,TRBJ1-4,TGCGCCAGCAGCCAAGCGAACCGGGGGACAGGGACTATTTGGGGTGAAAAACTGTTTTTT,CASSQANRGTGTIWGEKLFF
TRBV5-4,TRBD2,NA,TRBJ2-1,TGTGCCAGCAGTGGGAGGGCTCGAAGTACTAATGAGCAGTTCTTC,CASSGRARSTNEQFF
TRBV23-1,NA,NA,TRBJ1-1,TGCGCCAGCAGTCCTTGGCCGAACACTGAAGCTTTCTTT,CASSPWPNTEAFF
TRBV5-1,NA,NA,TRBJ2-7,TGCGCCAGCAGCTTGTTCCAAGAGCAGTACTTC,CASSLFQEQYF
TRBV7-3,NA,NA,TRBJ1-3,TGTGCCAGCAGCTCCTCTCAACCCAGCTCTGGAAACACCATATATTTT,CASSSSQPSSGNTIYF
TRBV5-6,NA,NA,TRBJ2-6,TGTGCCAGCAGCTTGGGACAGGAAGGCGCCTTC,CASSLGQEGAF
TRBV7-9,TRBD1,many,TRBJ2-2,TGTGCCAGCAGCGCGGACAGGGCTCAGGGCCGGATGTCCGGGGAGCTGTTTTTT,CASSADRAQGRMSGELFF
TRBV18,NA,NA,TRBJ1-4,TGTGCCAGCTCACCCTCTGCAGGGCCCGTTGAAAAACTGTTTTTT,CASSPSAGPVEKLFF
TRBV18,TRBD2,NA,TRBJ2-1,TGTGCCAGCTCACTGCGCCAGGCGGGGGGAACCGACAATGAGCAGTTCTTC,CASSLRQAGGTDNEQFF
TRBV18,TRBD1,NA,TRBJ1-1,TGTGCCAGCTCACCACTGGGACAGGCGAACACTGAAGCTTTCTTT,CASSPLGQANTEAFF
TRBV6-5,NA,NA,TRBJ2-7,TGTGCCAGCAGGTCGACAGGTTTCCGCGAGCAGTACTTC,CASRSTGFREQYF
TRBV19,NA,NA,TRBJ2-5,TGTGCCAGTAGTATAGGACTAACGCTAGAGACCCAGTACTTC,CASSIGLTLETQYF